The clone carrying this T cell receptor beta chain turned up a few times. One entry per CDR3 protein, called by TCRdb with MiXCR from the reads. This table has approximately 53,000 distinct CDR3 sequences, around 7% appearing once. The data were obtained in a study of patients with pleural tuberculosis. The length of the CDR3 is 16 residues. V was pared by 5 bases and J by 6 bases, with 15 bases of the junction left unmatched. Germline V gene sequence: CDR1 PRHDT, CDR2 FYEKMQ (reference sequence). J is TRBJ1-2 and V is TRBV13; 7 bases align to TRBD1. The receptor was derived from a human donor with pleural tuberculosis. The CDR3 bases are TGTGCCAGCAGCCCTCGGGGAGTCACAGGGGAGGATGGCTACACCTTC. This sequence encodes CASSPRGVTGEDGYTF.